This T cell receptor (beta chain) was recorded in a study of memory CD4+ T cells and cytomegalovirus serostatus (dated by TCRdb to the late 2010s). For the study in its entirety: The cohort included approximately 35 healthy adults from Belgium, of whom 9 were CMV seropositive and approximately 25 were CMV seronegative. To replicate a published TCR-based CMV serostatus classifier, the study sequenced CD4+ memory TCRbeta repertoires from a Belgian cohort whose cytomegalovirus serostatus was known.

Here is what the overall study found, with its caveats: Among the 150 to 200 previously reported CMV-associated TCRbeta sequences, over 65 showed up in the CD4+ memory repertoires, with each one found in between one and five individuals. On the Belgian cohort, the classifier built on the original framework reached a median bootstrapped AUC of around 0.96, with a 95% CI of 0.76-1.00. For predicting CMV serostatus, the median bootstrapped AUC was approximately 0.95 using the original framework and about 0.89 using a US-trained random forest. Only CD4+CD45RO+ memory cells were sequenced, in contrast to the original study, which included naive and memory CD4+ and CD8+ populations. The results were interpreted as suggesting that the CMV-associated TCR signature is mostly present in the CD4+ memory repertoire.

This clone was observed a handful of times. The antigen it binds to is not known. No much larger clonotype is one base removed from it; base qualities were not supplied. Single viable CD3+CD4+CD8-CD45RO+ cells were sorted as memory CD4+ T cells on a FACSAria II. CMV serostatus was assessed using a Roche Elecsys assay, by which serum IgG against CMV pp150, pp28, p38 and p52 was detected. After thawing, total CD4+ T cells were enriched by positive selection with CD4 magnetic microbeads. The samples came from a different study that was designed specifically to examine the CD4+ T cell memory repertoire. Peripheral blood mononuclear cells were isolated and cryopreserved according to standard operating procedures, and serum was kept at -80 degrees C. The staining relied on CD3-PerCP (BW264/56), CD4-APC (RPA-T4), CD45RO-PE (UCHT1) and CD8-Pacific Orange (3B5) antibodies, and Sytox blue was used to exclude non-viable cells.

V and J lose 4 bases and 6 bases, and a span of 7 bases separates them. Taken from the germline V gene, the CDR1 and CDR2 loops are SNHLY and FYNNEI. From the cysteine up to the phenylalanine, the CDR3 has a length of 13 residues. Of the read, only the CDR3 DNA is kept; its 39 bases are in frame from base 1. The Quick-DNA Microprep Kit was used to extract genomic DNA from the sorted cells. Amplification of TCRbeta DNA was done with the immunoSEQ hsTCRbeta kit, following the protocol from the manufacturer. An Illumina MiSeq instrument was used to sequence the TCRbeta libraries. In the authors' own workflow: After out-of-frame sequences were removed, under 2.5 million distinct TCRbeta sequences remained, averaging around 67,000 per individual. Each individual was scored by the count of about 150 previously reported CMV-associated TCRbeta sequences and the total productive distinct TCRbeta count. A beta-binomial model was reimplemented in Python, and random forests from scikit-learn, run with default parameters, were trained on data from the US cohort. Classifier performance on the Belgian cohort was summarized as median AUC with percentile confidence intervals calculated over 10,000 bootstrap iterations. The table was pulled from immuneACCESS by TCRdb, which kept in-frame rearrangements only. Such tables lose some clones; where checked, under half of the loss comes from unresolved V genes, and the rest has no known cause. V and J calls plus clone size are reproduced from that table; the DNA served to infer D and trimming. In this sample the table shows approximately 52,000 clones, about 73% of which occur a single time. The top ten clonotypes cover roughly 0.84% of the sample.

Sequenced input: memory CD4+ T cells from blood. The TCR was taken from an adult in good health and CMV-seronegative. The V and J genes are TRBV2 and TRBJ1-6, with TRBD1 as a weak D call on 5 bases. The nucleotide sequence reads as follows: TGTGCCAGCAGTGTGGGGCCTAATTCACCCCTCCACTTT. Its amino acids are CASSVGPNSPLHF.